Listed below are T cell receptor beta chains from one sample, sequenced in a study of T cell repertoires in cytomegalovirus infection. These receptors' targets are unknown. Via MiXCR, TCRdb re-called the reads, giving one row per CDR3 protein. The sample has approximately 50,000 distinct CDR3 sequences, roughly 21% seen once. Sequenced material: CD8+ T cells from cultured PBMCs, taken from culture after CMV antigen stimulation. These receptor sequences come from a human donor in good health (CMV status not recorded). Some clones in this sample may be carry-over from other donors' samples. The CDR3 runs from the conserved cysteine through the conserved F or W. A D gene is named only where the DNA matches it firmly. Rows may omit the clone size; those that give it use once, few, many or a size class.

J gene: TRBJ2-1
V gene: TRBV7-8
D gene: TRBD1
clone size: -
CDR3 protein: CASSPGQGADYNEQFF
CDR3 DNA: TGTGCCAGCAGCCCAGGACAGGGGGCCGACTACAATGAGCAGTTCTTC

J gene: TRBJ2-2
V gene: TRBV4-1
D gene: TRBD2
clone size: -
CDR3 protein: CASSQDKAGGTGELFF
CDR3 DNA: TGCGCCAGCAGCCAAGATAAAGCGGGGGGCACCGGGGAGCTGTTTTTT

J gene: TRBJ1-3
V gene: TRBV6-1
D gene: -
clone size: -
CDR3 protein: CASSEAGNSGNTIYF
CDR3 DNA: TGTGCCAGCAGTGAGGCGGGTAACTCTGGAAACACCATATATTTT

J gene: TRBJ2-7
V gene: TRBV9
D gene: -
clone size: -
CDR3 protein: CASSVGDSSYEQYF
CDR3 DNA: TGTGCCAGCAGCGTAGGAGACAGCTCCTACGAGCAGTACTTC

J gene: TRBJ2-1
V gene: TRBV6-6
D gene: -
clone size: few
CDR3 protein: CASSYHPDNEQFF
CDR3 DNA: TGTGCCAGCAGTTATCACCCAGACAATGAGCAGTTCTTC

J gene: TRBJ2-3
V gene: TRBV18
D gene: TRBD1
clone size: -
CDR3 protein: CASSPRQGAGTDTQYF
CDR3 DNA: TGTGCCAGCTCACCACGTCAGGGGGCAGGAACAGATACGCAGTATTTT

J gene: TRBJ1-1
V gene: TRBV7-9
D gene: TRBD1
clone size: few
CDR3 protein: CASNGEGAGTEAFF
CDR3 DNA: TGTGCCAGCAATGGTGAGGGGGCTGGGACTGAAGCTTTCTTT

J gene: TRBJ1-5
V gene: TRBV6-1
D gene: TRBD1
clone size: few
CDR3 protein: CASIGWTGGSKPYIRNQPQHF
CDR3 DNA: TGTGCCTCCATCGGATGGACAGGGGGCTCCAAGCCCTATATTCGCAATCAGCCCCAGCATTTT

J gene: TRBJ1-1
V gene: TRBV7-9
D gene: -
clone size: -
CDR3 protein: CASSFGLNEAFF
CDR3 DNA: TGTGCCAGCAGCTTTGGACTAAATGAAGCTTTCTTT

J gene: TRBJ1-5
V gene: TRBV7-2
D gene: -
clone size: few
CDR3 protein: CASSFGNQPQHF
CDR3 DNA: TGTGCCAGCAGCTTCGGAAATCAGCCCCAGCATTTT

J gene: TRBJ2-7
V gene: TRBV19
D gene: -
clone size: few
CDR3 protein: CASSMGRGASYEQYF
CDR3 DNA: TGTGCCAGTAGTATGGGGCGGGGAGCCTCCTACGAGCAGTACTTC

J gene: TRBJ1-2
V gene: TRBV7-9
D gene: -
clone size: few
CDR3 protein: CASSSTPDNSYGYTF
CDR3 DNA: TGTGCCAGCAGCTCGACACCAGACAATTCTTATGGCTACACCTTC

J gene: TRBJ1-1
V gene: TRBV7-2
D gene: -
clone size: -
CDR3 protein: CASSLAAGRIMNTEAFF
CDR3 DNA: TGTGCCAGCAGCTTAGCAGCGGGACGGATCATGAACACTGAAGCTTTCTTT

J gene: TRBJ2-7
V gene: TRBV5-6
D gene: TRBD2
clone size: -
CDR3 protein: CASSRTSGGERGEQYF
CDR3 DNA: TGTGCCAGCAGCCGGACTAGCGGGGGAGAAAGGGGCGAGCAGTACTTC

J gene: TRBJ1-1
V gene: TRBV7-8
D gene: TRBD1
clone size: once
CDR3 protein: CASSFGTALNTEAFF
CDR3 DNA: TGTGCCAGCAGTTTCGGGACAGCCCTGAACACTGAAGCTTTCTTT

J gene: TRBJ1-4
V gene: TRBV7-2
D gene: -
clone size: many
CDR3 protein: CASSQGWITNEKLFF
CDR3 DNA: TGTGCCAGCAGCCAAGGGTGGATAACTAATGAAAAACTGTTTTTT

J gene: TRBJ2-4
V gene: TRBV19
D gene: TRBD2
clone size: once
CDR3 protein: CASSKTSGDKNIQYF
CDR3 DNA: TGTGCCAGTAGTAAAACTAGCGGGGATAAAAACATTCAGTACTTC

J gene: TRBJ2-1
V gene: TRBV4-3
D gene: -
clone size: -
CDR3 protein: CASSQEEGWGFFLYNEQFF
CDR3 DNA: TGCGCCAGCAGCCAAGAAGAGGGATGGGGGTTCTTCCTCTACAATGAGCAGTTCTTC

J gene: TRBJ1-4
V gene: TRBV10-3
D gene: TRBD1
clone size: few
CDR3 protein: CAISEGTGENEKLFF
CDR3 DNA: TGTGCCATCAGTGAGGGGACAGGGGAGAATGAAAAACTGTTTTTT

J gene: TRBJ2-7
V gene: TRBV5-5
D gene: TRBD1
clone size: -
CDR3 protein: CASSFTSGTGGDEQYF
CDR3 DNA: TGTGCCAGCAGCTTTACGTCCGGGACAGGGGGCGACGAGCAGTACTTC

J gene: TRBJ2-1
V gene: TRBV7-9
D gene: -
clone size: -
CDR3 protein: CASSPSGSYNEQFF
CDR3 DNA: TGTGCCAGCAGCCCTTCAGGGTCCTACAATGAGCAGTTCTTC

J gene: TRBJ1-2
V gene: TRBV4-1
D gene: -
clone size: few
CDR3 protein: CASSQELQGKYGYTF
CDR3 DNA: TGCGCCAGCAGCCAAGAGCTCCAGGGGAAGTATGGCTACACCTTC

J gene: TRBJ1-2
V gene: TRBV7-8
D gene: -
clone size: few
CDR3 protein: CASSSADDPFYGYTF
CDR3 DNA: TGTGCCAGCAGCTCGGCAGACGATCCTTTCTATGGCTACACCTTC

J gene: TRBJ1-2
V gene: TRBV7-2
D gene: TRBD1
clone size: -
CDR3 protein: CASSVRDRAQANYGYTF
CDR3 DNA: TGTGCCAGCAGCGTCCGGGACAGGGCCCAAGCTAACTATGGCTACACCTTC

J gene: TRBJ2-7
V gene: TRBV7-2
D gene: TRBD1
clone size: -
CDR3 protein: CASIPRQGIPYEQYF
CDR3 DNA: TGTGCCAGCATCCCCCGACAGGGTATCCCCTACGAGCAGTACTTC

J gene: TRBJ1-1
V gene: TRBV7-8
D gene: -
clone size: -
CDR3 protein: CASSYGGTPEAFF
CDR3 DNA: TGTGCCAGCAGCTATGGAGGGACGCCCGAAGCTTTCTTT

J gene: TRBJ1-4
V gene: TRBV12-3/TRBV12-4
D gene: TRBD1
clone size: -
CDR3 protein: CASSPGQGADEKLFF
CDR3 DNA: TGTGCCAGCAGTCCGGGACAGGGGGCTGATGAAAAACTGTTTTTT

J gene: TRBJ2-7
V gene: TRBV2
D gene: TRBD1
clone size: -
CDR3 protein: CASISPGTGILEQYF
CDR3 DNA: TGTGCCAGCATCTCCCCCGGGACAGGGATACTCGAGCAGTACTTC

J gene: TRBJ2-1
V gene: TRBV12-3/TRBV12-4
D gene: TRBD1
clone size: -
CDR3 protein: CASSEGQGNYNEQFF
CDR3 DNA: TGTGCCAGCAGTGAGGGACAGGGGAATTACAATGAGCAGTTCTTC

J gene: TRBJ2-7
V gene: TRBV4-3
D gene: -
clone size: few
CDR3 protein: CASSQRVGEQYF
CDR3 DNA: TGCGCCAGCAGCCAGCGGGTCGGCGAGCAGTACTTC

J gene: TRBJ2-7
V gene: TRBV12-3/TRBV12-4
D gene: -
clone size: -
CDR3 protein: CASSSGPLPHEQYF
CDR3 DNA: TGTGCCAGCAGTTCGGGACCTTTACCCCACGAGCAGTACTTC

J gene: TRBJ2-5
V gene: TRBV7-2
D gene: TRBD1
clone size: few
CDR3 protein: CASSAITGGQETQYF
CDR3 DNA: TGTGCCAGCAGCGCCATCACAGGGGGCCAAGAGACCCAGTACTTC